Following are 23 T cell receptor beta chains from one sample sequenced in a study of cytomegalovirus exposure and HLA in healthy donors. Method: immunoSEQ multiplex PCR; TCRdb's copy keeps in-frame clones and lacks some. Among about 180,000 clones listed, 85% were seen once. Sequencing used PBMCs. These receptors were collected from a man aged 18-30 years in good health and CMV-seropositive.

The V and J genes are TRBV28 and TRBJ1-2; 7 nucleotides match TRBD1. Trimming at V came to 4 bases and at J to 3 bases, leaving 2 bases not matched to a gene. Germline CDR1 is MDHEN and CDR2 is SYDVKM. The CDR3 is 13 amino acids. The CDR3 region is CASSSGTDYGYTF. The CDR3, as DNA: TGTGCCAGCAGTTCTGGGACAGACTATGGCTACACCTTC.

The V call is TRBV27, the J call TRBJ2-1, with D maybe TRBD1 (5 bases). Germline V CDR1 and CDR2: MNHEY, SMNVEV (reference sequence). This CDR3 spans 13 amino acids. The V and J ends lost 3 bases and 4 bases respectively, with 7 bases between them. The CDR3 nucleotides read TGTGCCAGCAGTTTGGGGCGGTACAATGAGCAGTTCTTC. Protein product: CASSLGRYNEQFF.

V usage is TRBV9 and J usage is TRBJ1-2; D is undetermined. In germline, CDR1 is SGDLS, CDR2 YYNGEE. Trimming shortened V by 3 bases and J by 3 bases, and 15 bases separated the two germline ends. The CDR3 runs 15 residues. CDR3 residues: CASSGLAAGYYGYTF. CDR3 DNA sequence: TGTGCCAGCAGCGGGTTAGCAGCGGGGTACTATGGCTACACCTTC.

The CDR3 sequence is CASSIGRGYYGYTF. DNA of the CDR3: TGTGCCAGTAGTATAGGTCGGGGGTACTATGGCTACACCTTC. This chain joins TRBV19 and TRBJ1-2; D perhaps matches TRBD1 (5 bases). The V gene's germline CDR1 is LNHDA and CDR2 SQIVND (reference sequence). V lost 1 base and J lost 3, with 9 bases in between. The CDR3 is 14 amino acids.

The V and J genes are TRBV4-1 and TRBJ2-1; 11 bases match TRBD2. Unmatched junction bases numbered 14, after V lost 1 base and J lost 6 bases. Germline lookup yields CDR1 MGHRA and CDR2 YSYEKL. This CDR3 is 19 amino acids long. The DNA for the CDR3 is TGCGCCAGCAGCCAAGGTTCCCCTTTAGCGGGAGGGTCGGCCAATGAGCAGTTCTTC. Amino acid sequence: CASSQGSPLAGGSANEQFF.

In this sample, this clone turned up a few times. The genes are TRBV5-1 and TRBJ2-5; D is possibly TRBD1 (5 bases). The CDR3 is 14 residues long. Trimming removed 1 base from V and 5 bases from J, with 12 bases in between. The germline gives CDR1 SGHRS, CDR2 YFSETQ. CDR3 DNA: TGCGCCAGCAGCTTGCAGGGCAGAATGGAGACCCAGTACTTC. This gives the protein CASSLQGRMETQYF.

A single count supports this clone. The gene calls are TRBV7-9 and TRBJ1-3; D uncertain. This CDR3 has 15 amino acids. Germline lookup yields CDR1 SEHNR and CDR2 FQNEAQ (reference sequence). Trimming cost V 4 bases and J 0 bases, with 10 bases left between them. The CDR3 DNA sequence: TGTGCCAGCAGCTCCGACACAAACTCTGGAAACACCATATATTTT. Its translation is CASSSDTNSGNTIYF. Looking up the rest from reference TRBV7-9 and TRBJ1-3 gives the full variable domain: DTGVSQNPRHKITKRGQNVTFRCDPISEHNRLYWYRQTLGQGPEFLTYFQNEAQLEKSRLLSDRFSAERPKGSFSTLEIQRTEQGDSAMYLCASSSDTNSGNTIYFGEGSWLTVV.

The rearrangement joins TRBV10-3 to TRBJ2-3; D possibly corresponds to TRBD2 (6 bases). The CDR3 extends over 14 amino acids. CDR1 and CDR2 (germline): ENHRY, SYGVKD. Trimming took off 10 bases at V and 0 bases at J, with 14 bases between the two ends. CDR3 DNA sequence: TGTGCCACCGGAGGGCCCCTTAGCACAGATACGCAGTATTTT. Protein sequence: CATGGPLSTDTQYF.

The chain joins TRBV5-1 to TRBJ2-1; the D is unclear. V was clipped by 0 bases and J by 8 bases, with 9 bases between them. Germline CDR1 and CDR2: SGHRS and YFSETQ. The CDR3 totals 13 residues. CDR3 coding DNA: TGCGCCAGCAGCTTGGATCGCGGCGATGAGCAGTTCTTC. This gives the protein CASSLDRGDEQFF. Combining the CDR3 with reference TRBV5-1 and TRBJ2-1 gives the whole variable domain KAGVTQTPRYLIKTRGQQVTLSCSPISGHRSVSWYQQTPGQGLQFLFEYFSETQRNKGNFPGRFSGRQFSNSRSEMNVSTLELGDSALYLCASSLDRGDEQFFGPGTRLTVL.

The chain couples TRBV7-2 to TRBJ2-1, with D maybe TRBD2 (6 bases). The CDR3 consists of 12 residues. The germline V and J ends were trimmed by 8 bases and 2 bases, with 7 bases remaining between them. Looked up from germline, CDR1 is SGHTA and CDR2 is FQGNSA. CDR3 sequence (DNA): TGTGCCAGCGGAGGGGCCTACAATGAGCAGTTCTTC. Its protein is CASGGAYNEQFF. Full variable domain (outside the CDR3, taken from reference TRBV7-2 and TRBJ2-1): GAGVSQSPSNKVTEKGKDVELRCDPISGHTALYWYRQSLGQGLEFLIYFQGNSAPDKSGLPSDRFSAERTGGSVSTLTIQRTQQEDSAVYLCASGGAYNEQFFGPGTRLTVL.

The chain joins TRBV12-5 to TRBJ1-1; 8 nucleotides line up with TRBD1. The CDR3 consists of 15 residues. Germline trimming cut 4 bases from V and 0 bases from J; bases unmatched to any gene: 4. CDR1 and CDR2 from the germline V gene are LGHNT and FRNRAP. The CDR3 coding sequence is TGTGCTAGTGGTTCCCCAGGGGGCATGAACACTGAAGCTTTCTTT. Protein sequence: CASGSPGGMNTEAFF.

The chain carries TRBV12-5 and TRBJ2-5; 11 bases map to TRBD2. CDR1 and CDR2 from the germline V gene are LGHNT and FRNRAP. The length of the CDR3 is 16 residues. The ends lost 3 bases at V and 5 bases at J; junction bases unmatched: 8. The DNA of the CDR3 is TGTGCTAGTGGTTTTGGTCTAGCGGGAGGCGTTGAGACCCAGTACTTC. Protein sequence: CASGFGLAGGVETQYF.

The rearrangement uses TRBV7-8 and TRBJ2-3, with D possibly matching TRBD2 (7 bases). Deletions cut 0 bases from V and 1 base from J, with 14 bases between. Per the germline V gene, CDR1 is SGHVS and CDR2 is FQNEAQ. The CDR3 sequence is 17 residues long. The CDR3 DNA reads TGTGCCAGCAGCTTAGCGTGGGGGGGGCGCCGCACAGATACGCAGTATTTT. Translation: CASSLAWGGRRTDTQYF.

CDR3 region: CAERGGNTDTQYF. CDR3 bases: TGTGCTGAGCGGGGGGGGAACACAGATACGCAGTATTTT. The V call is TRBV7-2, the J call TRBJ2-3, with TRBD2 matching 10 bases. Germline CDR1 is SGHTA and CDR2 is FQGNSA. This CDR3 region has 13 residues.

This clone was counted between two and nine times. CDR3 nucleotide sequence: TGTGCCAGCAGCGTAGAAAGCTTGGCGGGCTATGGCTACACCTTC. Its protein is CASSVESLAGYGYTF. This chain connects TRBV9 to TRBJ1-2; the D is unclear. The CDR3 is made up of 15 amino acids. Trimming removed 0 bases at V and 4 bases at J, with 13 bases between. CDR1 is SGDLS and CDR2 is YYNGEE in the germline V gene.

V and J are TRBV2 and TRBJ2-7; 10 nucleotides match TRBD2. V lost 7 bases to trimming and J lost 3 bases; unmatched junction nucleotides: 0. Germline V lookup: CDR1 SNHLY, CDR2 FYNNEI. There are 12 residues in the CDR3. CDR3 sequence: CASKRGGYEQYF. The CDR3 DNA sequence: TGTGCCAGCAAGCGGGGGGGCTACGAGCAGTACTTC.

The chain combines TRBV11-2 with TRBJ1-1; no firm D call. The CDR3 is made up of 13 amino acids. Germline CDR1 SGHAT, CDR2 FQNNGV. V was pared by 5 bases and J by 5 bases, with 12 bases between. The CDR3 DNA sequence: TGTGCCAGCAGCCCTGAAGGGAGGACTGAAGCTTTCTTT. It encodes CASSPEGRTEAFF.

This chain joins TRBV5-6 and TRBJ1-1; possible D gene TRBD1, 5 bases. Trimming shortened V by 2 bases and J by 0 bases, and 8 bases separated the two germline ends. CDR3 length: 14 residues. Germline V gene lookup returns CDR1 SGHDT and CDR2 YYEEEE. The CDR3 DNA reads as TGTGCCAGCAGCTTCGGACACTTGAACACTGAAGCTTTCTTT. This translates into CASSFGHLNTEAFF.

The genes are TRBV11-3 and TRBJ2-2, with D perhaps matching TRBD1 (6 bases). V shed 8 bases and J shed 4 bases, with 23 bases lying between them. The germline V gene has CDR1 SGHNT and CDR2 YENEEA. This CDR3 spans 17 amino acids. The CDR3 loop reads CASFPRWGTPTTGELFF. As DNA, the CDR3 is TGTGCCAGCTTTCCCCGGTGGGGGACACCAACCACCGGGGAGCTGTTTTTT.

V and J are TRBV27 and TRBJ2-1, with 8 bases that match TRBD2. V was pared by 4 bases and J by 4 bases, with 9 bases of the junction left unmatched. This CDR3 has 16 residues. Germline-derived CDR1 and CDR2 are MNHEY and SMNVEV (reference sequence). CDR3 amino acids: CASSSPGSGAYNEQFF. The CDR3 DNA reads as TGTGCCAGCAGTTCCCCCGGTAGCGGGGCTTACAATGAGCAGTTCTTC.

The chain has TRBV28 and TRBJ1-2; weak D call: TRBD1 (5 bases). Looked up from germline, CDR1 is MDHEN and CDR2 is SYDVKM. Trimming shortened V by 4 bases and J by 2 bases, and 11 bases separated the two germline ends. This CDR3 comprises 14 residues. CDR3: CASSYGGGNYGYTF. The CDR3 coding sequence is TGTGCCAGCAGTTATGGGGGGGGAAACTATGGCTACACCTTC.

This clone was counted once. This chain joins TRBV7-2 and TRBJ1-1, with TRBD1 matching over 7 bases. V lost 1 base and J lost 8; bases outside the gene matches: 7. The germline V gene has CDR1 SGHTA and CDR2 FQGNSA. The CDR3 has 14 amino acids. The CDR3 loop reads CASSLVPRQGEAFF. The CDR3 bases are TGTGCCAGCAGCTTAGTTCCTAGACAGGGCGAAGCTTTCTTT.

This rearrangement joins TRBV7-9 to TRBJ1-2, with D possibly matching TRBD1 (6 bases). CDR3 length equals 16 residues. Germline V CDR1 and CDR2: SEHNR, FQNEAQ (reference sequence). With 7 bases removed from V and 8 bases from J, the gap between germline ends came to 26 bases. This CDR3 reads CASTPLLPAGARGYTF. CDR3 nucleotides: TGTGCCAGCACCCCTTTATTACCCGCAGGGGCGCGAGGCTACACCTTC.